These 22 T cell receptor beta chains came from one sample sequenced in a study of T cells after somatic rescue of genetic block. Profiling relied on immunoSEQ multiplex PCR, and the TCRdb table lists in-frame clones only, not all of them. Among 110,000 or so clones, 80% to 95% were seen once, and the ten largest hold approximately 1.4%. The sequencing sample was made of peripheral blood mononuclear cells (PBMCs). These receptors were taken from a woman between 18 and 29 years old.

V and J are TRBV6-5 and TRBJ2-7; maybe TRBD1 (5 bases). V was cut by 6 bases and J by 5 bases, with 14 bases left in between. This CDR3 has 13 amino acids. In germline, CDR1 is MNHEY, CDR2 SVGAGI. CDR3 amino acids: CASRLQGLNEQYF. The DNA for the CDR3 is TGTGCCAGCAGACTTCAGGGTCTCAACGAGCAGTACTTC.

The rearrangement uses TRBV11-2 and TRBJ2-7, with 8 bases aligning to TRBD1. The CDR3 runs to 14 residues. Germline CDR1 reads SGHAT; CDR2 reads FQNNGV. With V trimmed by 0 bases and J by 4 bases, 2 bases remained unmatched. The CDR3 DNA reads as TGTGCCAGCAGCTTAGACAGGGGGCAGTACGAGCAGTACTTC. This codes for CASSLDRGQYEQYF. Based on the CDR3 plus reference TRBV11-2 and TRBJ2-7, the full variable domain is EAGVAQSPRYKIIEKRQSVAFWCNPISGHATLYWYQQILGQGPKLLIQFQNNGVVDDSQLPKDRFSAERLKGVDSTLKIQPAKLEDSAVYLCASSLDRGQYEQYFGPGTRLTVT.

V is TRBV2 and J is TRBJ1-2, with 9 bases that match TRBD1. CDR1 is SNHLY, CDR2 FYNNEI, per germline. This CDR3 has 13 amino acids. V lost 6 bases and J lost 6; bases outside the gene matches: 5. CDR3 sequence: CASRLRDRDGYTF. The CDR3 DNA reads TGTGCCAGCAGGCTCCGGGACAGGGATGGCTACACCTTC.

V usage is TRBV4-3 and J usage is TRBJ1-1; 8 bases fit TRBD1. Germline V gene data show CDR1 as LGHNA and CDR2 as YSLEER. V was pared by 0 bases and J by 1 base, with 1 base of the junction left unmatched. The CDR3 is made up of 15 amino acids. The CDR3 reads CASSQEDRENTEAFF. The CDR3 coding sequence is TGCGCCAGCAGCCAAGAGGACAGGGAGAACACTGAAGCTTTCTTT.

The rearrangement joins TRBV7-8 to TRBJ2-1; tentatively, D is TRBD1 (6 bases). Trimming stripped 0 bases from V and 5 bases from J, with 8 bases between. CDR1 SGHVS and CDR2 FQNEAQ come from the germline V gene. The CDR3 loop spans 14 amino acids. The DNA of the CDR3 is TGTGCCAGCAGCTTAGCGGGACAACACAATGAGCAGTTCTTC. The encoded protein is CASSLAGQHNEQFF.

The table lists this clone with a count of one. This chain links TRBV9 with TRBJ1-3; D gene uncertain. The germline V and J ends were trimmed by 3 bases and 4 bases, with 14 bases remaining between them. Germline V gene sequence: CDR1 SGDLS, CDR2 YYNGEE. This CDR3 contains 15 residues. CDR3 loop: CASSGVLSSGNTIYF. As DNA, the CDR3 is TGTGCCAGCAGCGGGGTATTATCATCAGGAAACACCATATATTTT.

This sequence joins TRBV5-1 and TRBJ2-7, with D unclear. Germline values: CDR1 SGHRS, CDR2 YFSETQ. The CDR3 loop spans 13 amino acids. Trimming took 4 bases from V and 7 from J, leaving 15 bases between them. Here the CDR3 reads CASSPTWGREQYF. The CDR3 bases are TGCGCCAGCAGCCCTACGTGGGGAAGGGAGCAGTACTTC.

The rearrangement links TRBV5-1 to TRBJ2-2; 10 nucleotides line up with TRBD2. The V gene end was trimmed by 5 bases and the J gene end by 0 bases; junction bases not matched to a gene: 7. Per germline, CDR1 SGHRS and CDR2 YFSETQ. CDR3 size: 17 residues. The CDR3 region has the DNA TGCGCCAGCAGGGTGAGGACTAGCGGACCGAACACCGGGGAGCTGTTTTTT. This encodes CASRVRTSGPNTGELFF.

The chain couples TRBV18 to TRBJ1-4, with D unresolved. Trimming took off 0 bases at V and 8 bases at J, with 13 bases between the two ends. This CDR3 comprises 15 residues. Germline assignment: CDR1 KGHSH and CDR2 LQKENI. The CDR3 bases are TGTGCCAGCTCACCACCGGGAGGCCGTCGGGAAAAACTGTTTTTT. Translated: CASSPPGGRREKLFF.

This clone was recorded a few times. V and J are TRBV5-4 and TRBJ1-1; D uncertain. The CDR3 extends over 12 amino acids. From germline, CDR1 is SGHNT and CDR2 YYREEE (reference sequence). Trimming shortened V by 0 bases and J by 6 bases, and 6 bases separated the two germline ends. CDR3 in amino acids: CASSLELAEAFF. The CDR3 DNA reads TGTGCCAGCAGCTTGGAGTTGGCTGAAGCTTTCTTT.

The gene calls are TRBV5-8 and TRBJ2-5; possibly TRBD2 for D (7 bases). The CDR3 contains 14 residues. Germline lookup yields CDR1 SGHTS and CDR2 YDEGEE. V lost 0 bases and J 4 bases, leaving 10 bases between the germline ends. CDR3 loop: CASSLGGGGETQYF. The CDR3 coding sequence is TGTGCCAGCAGCTTGGGCGGGGGCGGAGAGACCCAGTACTTC.

V usage is TRBV30 and J usage is TRBJ2-3, with no clear D. V lost 0 bases, J lost 4 bases, and 8 bases lay in between. This CDR3 region has 13 residues. The V gene's germline CDR1 is GTSNPN and CDR2 SVGIG (reference sequence). The CDR3 protein is CAWSVLGPDTQYF. In DNA, the CDR3 is TGTGCCTGGAGTGTACTGGGCCCAGATACGCAGTATTTT.

This chain connects TRBV18 to TRBJ2-5; D tentatively fits TRBD1 or TRBD2 (6 bases each). Germline V gives CDR1 KGHSH, CDR2 LQKENI. The CDR3 extends over 14 amino acids. Trimming removed 1 base from V and 5 bases from J, with 11 bases in between. CDR3 sequence: CASSPRGAWETQYF. DNA of the CDR3: TGTGCCAGCTCACCACGGGGGGCCTGGGAGACCCAGTACTTC.

This rearrangement joins TRBV5-1 to TRBJ1-5, with D perhaps TRBD1 (6 bases). Germline lookup yields CDR1 SGHRS and CDR2 YFSETQ. This CDR3 contains 14 residues. V was clipped by 4 bases and J by 3 bases, with 11 bases between them. CDR3: CASSADSPNQPQHF. DNA for the CDR3: TGCGCCAGCAGCGCGGACAGTCCCAATCAGCCCCAGCATTTT.

J is TRBJ1-2 and V is TRBV28; TRBD1 is a possible D gene (5 bases). V lost 10 bases, J lost 2 bases, and 14 bases lay in between. CDR1 is MDHEN and CDR2 is SYDVKM in the germline V gene. CDR3 length: 13 amino acids. DNA of the CDR3: TGTGCCATCAGGGAGCCCACCAACTATGGCTACACCTTC. Translating it yields CAIREPTNYGYTF.

This chain joins TRBV4-3 and TRBJ1-2; unclear D gene. The CDR3 loop spans 15 amino acids. From germline, CDR1 is LGHNA and CDR2 YSLEER. Trimming took 0 bases from V and 4 from J, leaving 12 bases between them. The CDR3 nucleotides are TGCGCCAGCAGCCAAGATAAGGGTTTAAGCTATGGCTACACCTTC. This gives the protein CASSQDKGLSYGYTF.

The chain joins TRBV5-6 to TRBJ1-2; D is uncertain. Germline V gene sequence: CDR1 SGHDT, CDR2 YYEEEE. Trimming shortened V by 4 bases and J by 0 bases, and 16 bases separated the two germline ends. The CDR3 sequence is 16 residues long. The CDR3 here is CASSPTRGLTNYGYTF. The CDR3 DNA reads TGTGCCAGCAGCCCCACCCGTGGACTCACTAACTATGGCTACACCTTC.

This sequence joins TRBV13 and TRBJ1-2; the D is unclear. V was shortened by 5 bases and J by 0 bases, with 19 bases between the two germline ends. Germline CDR1 and CDR2: PRHDT and FYEKMQ (reference sequence). The CDR3 is 17 residues long. The CDR3 DNA sequence: TGTGCCAGCAGCCCGCTGACCCAAGCCCTATCTAACTATGGCTACACCTTC. Translation gives CASSPLTQALSNYGYTF.

The genes are TRBV7-9 and TRBJ2-7; 7 positions agree with TRBD2. The V segment lost 1 base and the J segment 3 bases; nucleotides outside the gene matches: 3. CDR3 length: 14 amino acids. Per the germline V gene, CDR1 is SEHNR and CDR2 is FQNEAQ (reference sequence). The CDR3 bases are TGTGCCAGCAGCTTAGGCCTAGCGGTCTACGAGCAGTACTTC. Protein product: CASSLGLAVYEQYF.

V and J are TRBV29-1 and TRBJ1-1; D call uncertain. The CDR3 has 12 residues. The germline V gene has CDR1 SQVTM and CDR2 ANQGSEA. V was cut by 3 bases and J by 6 bases, with 11 bases left in between. The CDR3 spells CSVERGVPEAFF. In DNA form, the CDR3 reads TGCAGCGTTGAGCGCGGGGTCCCTGAAGCTTTCTTT. The entire variable domain, with the rest obtained from reference TRBV29-1 and TRBJ1-1, is as follows: SAVISQKPSRDICQRGTSLTIQCQVDSQVTMMFWYRQQPGQSLTLIATANQGSEATYESGFVIDKFPISRPNLTFSTLTVSNMSPEDSSIYLCSVERGVPEAFFGQGTRLTVV.

The genes are TRBV12-2 and TRBJ1-2. TRBV12-2 is classified as a pseudogene. This CDR3 comprises 10 residues. The CDR3 DNA is TGTGCAAGTCGCCCAGCCGGCTACACCTTC. Its translation: CASRPAGYTF.

The V and J genes are TRBV5-1 and TRBJ1-2; maybe TRBD1 (5 bases). This CDR3 has 13 amino acids. Trimming pared 6 bases from V and 5 bases from J, leaving 14 bases between. CDR1 and CDR2 (germline): SGHRS, YFSETQ. The CDR3 sequence: CASTPEGKYGYTF. The DNA of the CDR3 is TGCGCCAGCACCCCGGAGGGGAAATATGGCTACACCTTC.